Listed below are T cell receptor beta chains from one sample, sequenced in a study of cytomegalovirus exposure and HLA in healthy donors. Data came from immunoSEQ multiplex PCR; TCRdb stores just in-frame clones and leaves some out. The repertoire holds about 98,000 clones, 63% seen once, with around 5% in the top ten. Sequenced input: PBMCs. The receptors shown here come from a human donor in good health. CDR3s include the opening cysteine and the closing phenylalanine or tryptophan. The D gene is left open where the match is weak. The size entry is marked missing in some rows and otherwise reads once, few, many or a size class.

TRBJ1-5,few,-,14,TRBV6-6,TGTGCCAGCAGAGACACAGGTAGCGGACAGCCCCAGCATTTT,CASRDTGSGQPQHF
TRBJ2-7,-,TRBD2,17,TRBV5-1,TGCGCCAGCAGCGAGGGACTAGCGGGAGGTCGGTCGCACGAGCAGTACTTC,CASSEGLAGGRSHEQYF
TRBJ1-1,-,TRBD1,15,TRBV5-1,TGCGCCAGCAGCTTGGAGACAGGGGGCCGTACTGAAGCTTTCTTT,CASSLETGGRTEAFF
TRBJ1-1,few,-,14,TRBV10-2,TGCGCCAGCAGCGACAGCAGACTGAACACTGAAGCTTTCTTT,CASSDSRLNTEAFF
TRBJ1-2,-,TRBD1,13,TRBV2,TGTGCCAGCGGCCTCGGACAGGGTGTAGGCTACACCTTC,CASGLGQGVGYTF
TRBJ2-1,-,TRBD1,14,TRBV30,TGTGCCTGGAGTGCCGGGACAGTCTTTGGTGAGCAGTTCTTC,CAWSAGTVFGEQFF
TRBJ2-1,-,TRBD2,15,TRBV27,TGTGCCAGCAGCATAGCTAGCGGCGTACAAGATGAGCAGTTCTTC,CASSIASGVQDEQFF
TRBJ2-1,-,TRBD2,17,TRBV19,TGTGCCAGTAGTATAGAACGCGGTCTAGCGGGAGCCAATGAGCAGTTCTTC,CASSIERGLAGANEQFF
TRBJ2-2,-,-,13,TRBV7-8,TGTGCCAGCAGCCTACCGATTTCCGGGGAGCTGTTTTTT,CASSLPISGELFF
TRBJ2-5,-,TRBD1,17,TRBV27,TGTGCCAGCAGTCCATCCCGCTGGGGGACAGGGGCAAAGACCCAGTACTTC,CASSPSRWGTGAKTQYF
TRBJ2-7,few,TRBD1,15,TRBV4-1,TGCGCCAGCAGCCAACCCGGACAGGGACGGGACAAAATTCACTTC,CASSQPGQGRDKIHF
TRBJ2-7,-,TRBD2,16,TRBV28,TGTGCCAGCAGTCCCCAGGGACTAGCGGGTACCTACGAGCAGTACTTC,CASSPQGLAGTYEQYF
TRBJ2-1,once,TRBD2,15,TRBV10-1,TGCGCCAGCAGCACGAAACTAGCGGGAGGTGGTGAGCAGTTCTTC,CASSTKLAGGGEQFF
TRBJ2-5,-,-,14,TRBV6-5,TGTGCCAGCAGTTACAAGGCCCGAGGAGGGGCCCAGTACTTC,CASSYKARGGAQYF
TRBJ1-2,-,TRBD1,13,TRBV9,TGTGCCAGCAGCGTAGAGGGACAGTATGGCTACACCTTC,CASSVEGQYGYTF
TRBJ2-1,once,TRBD2,15,TRBV6-4,TGTGCCAGCAGTCTGACTAGCGGGGGATACAATGAGCAGTTCTTC,CASSLTSGGYNEQFF
TRBJ2-7,-,TRBD1,16,TRBV7-9,TGTGCCAGCAGCTTCGTAGGGGGACAGGGAACCTACGAGCAGTACTTC,CASSFVGGQGTYEQYF
TRBJ2-7,few,TRBD1,15,TRBV5-1,TGCGCCAGCAGCTACAGGGGCTTGGTGGGGGACGAGCAGTACTTC,CASSYRGLVGDEQYF
TRBJ1-2,-,-,14,TRBV28,TGTGCCAGCGGGAACTACAGGGTTGTGGATGGCTACACCTTC,CASGNYRVVDGYTF
TRBJ1-1,-,-,15,TRBV2,TGTGCCAGCAGTGAACGGGGGAAGGGTTACACTGAAGCTTTCTTT,CASSERGKGYTEAFF
TRBJ2-3,-,TRBD2,16,TRBV4-1,TGCGCCAGCAGCCAAGAAGGCGGGAGTTGGGTAGATACGCAGTATTTT,CASSQEGGSWVDTQYF
TRBJ2-1,-,TRBD2,16,TRBV5-4,TGTGCCAGCAGCTCACCGGGACTAGCGGGAGTGAATGAGCAGTTCTTC,CASSSPGLAGVNEQFF
TRBJ2-7,-,TRBD1,16,TRBV19,TGTGCCAGTAGTATTACCCCGGACAGGGCTTCCTACGAGCAGTACTTC,CASSITPDRASYEQYF
TRBJ1-1,-,TRBD1,15,TRBV7-9,TGTGCCAGCAGCTTGGCAGGGGGCCTAAACACTGAAGCTTTCTTT,CASSLAGGLNTEAFF
TRBJ2-7,-,-,15,TRBV27,TGTGCCAGCAGTCCTATCGGGACTGCCACCTACGAGCAGTACTTC,CASSPIGTATYEQYF
TRBJ2-1,-,-,16,TRBV18,TGTGCCAGCTCACCACCCGCGGGAACCTCCTACAATGAGCAGTTCTTC,CASSPPAGTSYNEQFF
TRBJ2-3,few,-,11,TRBV19,TGTGCCAGTAGTATATCGGATACGCAGTATTTT,CASSISDTQYF
TRBJ1-1,-,-,15,TRBV7-9,TGTGCCAGCAGCTTAGGGTCGCGGAGGAACACTGAAGCTTTCTTT,CASSLGSRRNTEAFF
TRBJ2-7,-,TRBD2,16,TRBV7-9,TGTGCCAGCAGCCTCGGGAGCGGGAGTAAGTACCACGAGCAGTACTTC,CASSLGSGSKYHEQYF
TRBJ2-2,-,TRBD2,18,TRBV4-2,TGTGCCAGCAGCCAAGAGACTAGCGGGAGAGGGAGCACCGGGGAGCTGTTTTTT,CASSQETSGRGSTGELFF
TRBJ1-1,-,-,13,TRBV7-9,TGTGCCAGCAGCCAACAGACGAACACTGAAGCTTTCTTT,CASSQQTNTEAFF
TRBJ2-7,-,TRBD1,13,TRBV28,TGTGCCAGCAGGAGGGACAGCTACTACGAGCAGTACTTC,CASRRDSYYEQYF
TRBJ2-5,-,TRBD2,14,TRBV5-6,TGTGCCAGCAGCTGGACTAGCGGCGGAGGGACCCAGTACTTC,CASSWTSGGGTQYF
TRBJ2-1,-,TRBD1,16,TRBV19,TGTGCCAGTAGTAGTCAACGACAGGGGGCGTCAAGTGAGCAGTTCTTC,CASSSQRQGASSEQFF
TRBJ2-7,-,TRBD2,12,TRBV25-1,TGTGCCACCGGGACTAGCGGGTACGAGCAGTACTTC,CATGTSGYEQYF
TRBJ1-1,-,-,15,TRBV5-1,TGCGCCAGCAGCTTGGACAGGGTTTCGGGGACTGAAGCTTTCTTT,CASSLDRVSGTEAFF
TRBJ2-7,-,TRBD1,15,TRBV6-1,TGTGCCAGCAGGGTTTTGGGACAGAACCTCTACGAGCAGTACTTC,CASRVLGQNLYEQYF
TRBJ2-7,few,TRBD1,11,TRBV30,TGTGCCTGGAGTGTAGGGGACAGGGAGTACTTC,CAWSVGDREYF
TRBJ1-4,once,TRBD1,18,TRBV2,TGTGCCAGCAGTGAACTAGGGAAAACAGGGGGCGCCGATGAAAAACTGTTTTTT,CASSELGKTGGADEKLFF
TRBJ2-2,-,-,13,TRBV28,TGTGCCAGCAGCACACCCGGGTCCGGGGAGCTGTTTTTT,CASSTPGSGELFF
TRBJ2-1,-,-,12,TRBV13,TGTGCCAGCAGCTTACAGTACAATGAGCAGTTCTTC,CASSLQYNEQFF
TRBJ2-2,-,TRBD2,16,TRBV5-4,TGTGCCAGCAGCAAGGGACTAGCGGCGAACACCGGGGAGCTGTTTTTT,CASSKGLAANTGELFF
TRBJ2-3,-,TRBD2,14,TRBV6-1,TGTGCCAGCAGTGAAACGGGAGGTACAGATACGCAGTATTTT,CASSETGGTDTQYF
TRBJ1-1,-,-,13,TRBV6-1,TGTGCCAGCAGTGAACACACGAACACTGAAGCTTTCTTT,CASSEHTNTEAFF
TRBJ1-1,-,-,15,TRBV5-1,TGCGCCAGCAGCCCAGGCTACGAGAAGAGCACTGAAGCTTTCTTT,CASSPGYEKSTEAFF
TRBJ2-5,-,-,15,TRBV4-2,TGTGCCAGCAGCCAAGATGGGAGGAAACAAGAGACCCAGTACTTC,CASSQDGRKQETQYF
TRBJ2-3,-,TRBD1,13,TRBV27,TGTGCCAGCAGCCCTCAGGGGGCAGATACGCAGTATTTT,CASSPQGADTQYF
TRBJ2-7,-,TRBD2,15,TRBV19,TGTGCCAGTAGTATAGTCCCTAGCGGGAGCGACGAGCAGTACTTC,CASSIVPSGSDEQYF
TRBJ2-7,-,TRBD1,14,TRBV11-1,TGTGCCAGCAGCAGAACAGGGGTGATCTACGAGCAGTACTTC,CASSRTGVIYEQYF
TRBJ2-2,-,-,16,TRBV7-9,TGTGCCAGCAGCCTAAGTGGGAGTCTGCGGACCGGGGAGCTGTTTTTT,CASSLSGSLRTGELFF
TRBJ2-1,once,TRBD1,13,TRBV10-1,TGCGCCAGCAGTGAGAGGACAGGGTTTGGGCAGTTCTTC,CASSERTGFGQFF
TRBJ1-1,-,-,16,TRBV5-1,TGCGCCAGCAGCTTGGATGGGTACAGTCGGTTGTCTGAAGCTTTCTTT,CASSLDGYSRLSEAFF
TRBJ1-1,-,-,15,TRBV27,TGTGCCAGCAGTTATCTTAGAGGGATGAACACTGAAGCTTTCTTT,CASSYLRGMNTEAFF
TRBJ1-2,-,-,14,TRBV4-2,TGTGCCAGCAGCCAAGAGAGGGCGAACTATGGCTACACCTTC,CASSQERANYGYTF
TRBJ2-1,few,TRBD1,15,TRBV30,TGTGCCTGGAGTGTACGGTGGACAGGGGGTTCAGAGCAGTTCTTC,CAWSVRWTGGSEQFF
TRBJ2-1,-,TRBD1,16,TRBV14,TGTGCCAGCAGCCAAGGGGACGGGACAGGTCACAATGAGCAGTTCTTC,CASSQGDGTGHNEQFF
TRBJ2-3,once,TRBD2,17,TRBV5-1,TGCGCCAGCAGCTTGGGGACTAGCGGGAGGAGTACAGATACGCAGTATTTT,CASSLGTSGRSTDTQYF
TRBJ2-7,few,-,15,TRBV27,TGTGCCAGCAGGCCCATTGGCGTAGGGGTCTACGAGCAGTACTTC,CASRPIGVGVYEQYF
TRBJ1-4,-,-,14,TRBV30,TGTGCCTGGAGTGCCGGTCGAGTCATCGAAAAACTGTTTTTT,CAWSAGRVIEKLFF